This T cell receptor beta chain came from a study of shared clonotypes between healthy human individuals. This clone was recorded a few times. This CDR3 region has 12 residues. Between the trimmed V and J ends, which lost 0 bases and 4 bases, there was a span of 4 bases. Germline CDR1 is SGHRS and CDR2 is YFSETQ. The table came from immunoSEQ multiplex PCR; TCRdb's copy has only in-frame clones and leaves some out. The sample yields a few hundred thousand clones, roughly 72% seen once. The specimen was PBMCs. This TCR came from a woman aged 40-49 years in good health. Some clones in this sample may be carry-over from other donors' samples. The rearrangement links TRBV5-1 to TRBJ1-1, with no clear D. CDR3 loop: CASSLESTEAFF. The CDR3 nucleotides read TGCGCCAGCAGCTTGGAATCCACTGAAGCTTTCTTT.